The clone carrying this TCR beta chain appeared a single time. The target antigen is unknown. The CDR3 loop spans 15 amino acids. V was pared by 3 bases and J by 10 bases, with 10 bases of the junction left unmatched. Germline-derived CDR1 and CDR2 are SGHTA and FQGTGA. The sample belongs to a study of cytomegalovirus exposure and HLA in healthy donors. Study overall: The Caucasian-associated ancestry cluster contained 81% of the approximately 400 genotyped donors.

Study-wide results and limits: It was confirmed in vitro that a few of the CMV-associated chains were specific for CMV antigens. The authors later found most CMV-associated TCR beta chains appeared HLA-restricted. When the data were analyzed later, several of the most significant clusters appeared to be linked to common viral pathogens.

In the PCR, 60 Vbeta and 13 Jbeta primers were used. Produced via immunoSEQ multiplex PCR; TCRdb's table is partial and in-frame only. The repertoire holds about 130,000 clones, with 80% as singletons. The source material was PBMCs. This sequence joins TRBV7-3 and TRBJ2-1; TRBD2 agrees at 9 bases. This sequence originates from a male donor in good health and CMV-seronegative. This chain's CDR3 is CASSLMRGGPSEQFF. As DNA, the CDR3 is TGTGCCAGCAGCTTGATGCGGGGGGGACCCAGCGAGCAGTTCTTC.